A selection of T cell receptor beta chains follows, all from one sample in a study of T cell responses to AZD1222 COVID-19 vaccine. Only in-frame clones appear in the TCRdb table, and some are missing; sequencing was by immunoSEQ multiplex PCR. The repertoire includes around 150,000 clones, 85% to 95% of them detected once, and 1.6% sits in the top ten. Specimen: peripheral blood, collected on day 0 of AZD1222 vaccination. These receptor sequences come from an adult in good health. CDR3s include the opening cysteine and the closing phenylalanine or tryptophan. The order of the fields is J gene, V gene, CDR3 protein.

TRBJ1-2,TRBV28,CASSRSRQGANYGYTF
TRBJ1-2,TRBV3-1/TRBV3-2,CASPDPGQGGDGYTF
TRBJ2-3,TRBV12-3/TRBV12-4,CASSPPWGDTQYF
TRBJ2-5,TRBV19,CASSIVGSGETQYF
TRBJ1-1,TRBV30,CAWSVFKGHINTEAFF
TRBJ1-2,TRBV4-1,CASSQASLVYAYGYTF
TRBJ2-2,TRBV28,CASSLSPTGELFF
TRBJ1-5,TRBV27,CASSLVGNGNQPQHF
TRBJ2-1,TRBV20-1,CSATQRDSKFF
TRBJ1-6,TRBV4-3,CASSQERAGTYNSPLHF
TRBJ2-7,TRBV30,CAWSRDIYEQYF
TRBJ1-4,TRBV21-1,CASSKRPTRQVGEKLFF
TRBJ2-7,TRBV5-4,CASSRSGSYEQYF
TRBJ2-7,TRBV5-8,CASSLAVTPSSYEQYF
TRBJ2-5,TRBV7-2,CASSPRERGRPGETQYF
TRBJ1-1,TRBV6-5,CASSYSSLGGTEAFF
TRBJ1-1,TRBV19,CASSMGSANTEAFF
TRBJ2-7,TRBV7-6,CASSSLAGGLGEQYF
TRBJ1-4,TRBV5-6,CASSATAGAEKLFF
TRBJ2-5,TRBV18,CASSPSRNQETQYF
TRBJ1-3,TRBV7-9,CASSLAGGGGGNTIYF
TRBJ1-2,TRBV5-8,CASSPPFLVDYGYTF
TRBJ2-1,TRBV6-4,CASSDGTSGSEQFF
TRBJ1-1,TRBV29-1,CSVESVPGAEAFF
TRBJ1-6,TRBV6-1,CASSEGGRSSYNSPLHF
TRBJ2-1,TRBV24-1,CATSDRGTRLNEQFF
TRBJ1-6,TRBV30,CACTGPYNSPLHF
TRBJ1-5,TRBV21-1,CASSKALWGRVQDQPQHF
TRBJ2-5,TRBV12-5,CASGLPETQYF
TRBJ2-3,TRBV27,CASSFWGADTQYF
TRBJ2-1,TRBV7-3,CASSLRLQGNEQFF
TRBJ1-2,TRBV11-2,CASSLGVWGGPAPNYGYTF
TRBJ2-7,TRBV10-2,CASSESYEQYF
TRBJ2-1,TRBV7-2,CASSPSLREGTYNEQFF
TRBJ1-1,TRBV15,CATSRSPTGSMNTEAFF
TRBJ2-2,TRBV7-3,CASSRGVPGAIGRKNTGELFF
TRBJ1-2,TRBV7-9,CASSPLQKGDGYTF
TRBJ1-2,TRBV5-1,CASSLGWDYGYTF
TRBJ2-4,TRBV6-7,CASSPIGGQAKNIQYF
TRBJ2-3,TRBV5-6,CASSLGTGGTDTQYF
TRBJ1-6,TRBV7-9,CASSHSVGTGFFLDSPLHF
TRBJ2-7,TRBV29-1,CSVITGSGEQYF
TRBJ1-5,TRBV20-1,CSASRVNQPQHF
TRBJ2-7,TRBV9,CASSGQDPYEQYF
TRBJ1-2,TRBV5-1,CASTHGTAYGYTF
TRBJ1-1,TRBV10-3,CAIRRDRDTEAFF
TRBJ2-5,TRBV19,CASSPRFRVSLDGQETQYF
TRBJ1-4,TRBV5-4,CATLDRVNEKLFF
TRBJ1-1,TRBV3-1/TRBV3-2,CASIASRGAFF
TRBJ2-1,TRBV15,CATSRESDSLTWQFF
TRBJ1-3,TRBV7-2,CASSLVGVPSGNTIYF